This T cell receptor (beta chain) was captured by sequencing in a study of blood T cell repertoires in COVID-19. For the study at large: From the United States, Italy and Spain came samples of acute and convalescent COVID-19. PBMCs, B-cell-depleted T cells, or T cells provided the cDNA or gDNA that made up the material.

J gave up 7 bases and V 5 bases, and 7 bases lay outside the gene matches. This CDR3 has 15 residues. Germline CDR1 is MNHNY and CDR2 is SVGAGI (reference sequence). Authors' data handling: Amplification with reference gene primers provided the estimates of nucleated cell counts. Profiling relied on immunoSEQ multiplex PCR, and the TCRdb table lists in-frame clones only, not all of them. The V and J calls and clone size were taken over from that table, and D and trimming were inferred from the DNA. The repertoire holds about 180,000 clones, with 70% to 90% as singletons. This clonotype originated in a man between 60 and 75 years old with acute or convalescent COVID-19. What was sequenced was peripheral blood. The rearrangement uses TRBV6-6 and TRBJ2-5; TRBD2 agrees at 13 bases. The CDR3 spells CASSQLAGGQGTQYF. In DNA, the CDR3 is TGTGCCAGCAGTCAACTAGCGGGAGGGCAGGGGACCCAGTACTTC.